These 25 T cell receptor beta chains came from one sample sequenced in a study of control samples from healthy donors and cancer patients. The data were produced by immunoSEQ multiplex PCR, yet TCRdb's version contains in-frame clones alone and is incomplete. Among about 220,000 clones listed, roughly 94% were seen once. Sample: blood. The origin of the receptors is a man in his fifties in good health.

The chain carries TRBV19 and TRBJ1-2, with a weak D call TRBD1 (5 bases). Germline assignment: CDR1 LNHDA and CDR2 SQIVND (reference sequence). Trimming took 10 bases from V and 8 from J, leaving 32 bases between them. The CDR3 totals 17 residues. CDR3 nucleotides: TGTGCCACTAATTCCCCTCCACGAGCGTCGCCAGGGCGCGGCTACACCTTC. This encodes CATNSPPRASPGRGYTF.

The CDR3 loop is CASSPWQESNRETQYF. The DNA of the CDR3 is TGTGCCAGTAGTCCCTGGCAGGAGTCCAACAGGGAGACCCAGTACTTC. This chain uses TRBV19 with TRBJ2-5; a possible D gene is TRBD1 (5 bases). CDR1 is LNHDA and CDR2 is SQIVND in the germline V gene (reference sequence). The CDR3 length is 16 residues. V dropped 5 bases and J dropped 5 bases, with 21 bases sitting between them. Using reference TRBV19 and TRBJ2-5 for the parts outside the CDR3, the full variable domain is DGGITQSPKYLFRKEGQNVTLSCEQNLNHDAMYWYRQDPGQGLRLIYYSQIVNDFQKGDIAEGYSVSREKKESFPLTVTSAQKNPTAFYLCASSPWQESNRETQYFGPGTRLLVL.

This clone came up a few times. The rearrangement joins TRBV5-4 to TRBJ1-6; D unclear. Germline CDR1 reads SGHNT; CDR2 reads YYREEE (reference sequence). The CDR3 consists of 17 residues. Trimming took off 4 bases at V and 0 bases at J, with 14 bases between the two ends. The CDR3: CASSPGMGSSYNSPLHF. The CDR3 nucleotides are TGTGCCAGCAGCCCGGGGATGGGGAGCTCCTATAATTCACCCCTCCACTTT. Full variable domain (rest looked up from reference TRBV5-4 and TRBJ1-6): ETGVTQSPTHLIKTRGQQVTLRCSSQSGHNTVSWYQQALGQGPQFIFQYYREEENGRGNFPPRFSGLQFPNYSSELNVNALELDDSALYLCASSPGMGSSYNSPLHFGNGTRLTVT.

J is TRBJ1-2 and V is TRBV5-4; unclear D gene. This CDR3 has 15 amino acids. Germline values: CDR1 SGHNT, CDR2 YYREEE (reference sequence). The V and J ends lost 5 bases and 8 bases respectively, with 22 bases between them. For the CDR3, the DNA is TGTGCCAGCAGGATGCAGACCTCGAGGTCTGGGGGCTACACCTTC. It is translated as CASRMQTSRSGGYTF.

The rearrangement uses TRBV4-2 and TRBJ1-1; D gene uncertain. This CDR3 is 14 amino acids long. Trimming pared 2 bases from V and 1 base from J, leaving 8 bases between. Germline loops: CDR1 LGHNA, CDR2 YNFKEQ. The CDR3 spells CASSQPSGNTEAFF. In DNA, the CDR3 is TGTGCCAGCAGCCAACCCTCAGGGAACACTGAAGCTTTCTTT.

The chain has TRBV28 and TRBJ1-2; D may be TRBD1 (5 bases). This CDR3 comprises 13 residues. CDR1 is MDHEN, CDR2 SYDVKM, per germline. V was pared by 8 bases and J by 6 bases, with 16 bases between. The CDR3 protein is CASVGGGGDGYTF. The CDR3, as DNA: TGTGCCAGCGTAGGTGGCGGGGGTGATGGCTACACCTTC.

This CDR3 is CASSLYEKLFF. The DNA of the CDR3 is TGTGCCAGCAGCTTATACGAAAAACTGTTTTTT. The chain is built from TRBV7-9 and TRBJ1-4; no clear D. Germline-derived CDR1 and CDR2 are SEHNR and FQNEAQ (reference sequence). V lost 2 bases to trimming and J lost 8 bases, with 3 bases between them. CDR3 length: 11 amino acids.

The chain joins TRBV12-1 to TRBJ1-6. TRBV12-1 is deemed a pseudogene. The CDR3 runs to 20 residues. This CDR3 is CASSFAPGLLRGSYNSPLHF. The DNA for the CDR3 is TGTGCCAGCAGCTTTGCTCCGGGACTGTTGAGAGGGTCCTATAATTCACCCCTCCACTTT.

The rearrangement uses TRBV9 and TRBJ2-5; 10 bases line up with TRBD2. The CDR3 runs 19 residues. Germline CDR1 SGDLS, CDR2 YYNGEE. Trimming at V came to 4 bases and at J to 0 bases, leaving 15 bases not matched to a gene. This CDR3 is CASSPNEASGGRYQETQYF. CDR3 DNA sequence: TGTGCCAGCAGCCCGAATGAGGCTAGCGGGGGCCGCTACCAAGAGACCCAGTACTTC.

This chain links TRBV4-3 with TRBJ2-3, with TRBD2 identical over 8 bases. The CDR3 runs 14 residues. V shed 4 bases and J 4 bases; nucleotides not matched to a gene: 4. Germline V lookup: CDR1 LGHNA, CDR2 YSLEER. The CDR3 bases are TGCGCCAGCAGCCTCGCGGGGGGAGCAGATACGCAGTATTTT. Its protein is CASSLAGGADTQYF.

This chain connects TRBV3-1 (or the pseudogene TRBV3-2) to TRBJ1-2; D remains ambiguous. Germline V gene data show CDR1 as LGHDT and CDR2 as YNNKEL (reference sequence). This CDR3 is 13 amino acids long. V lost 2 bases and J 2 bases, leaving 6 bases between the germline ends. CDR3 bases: TGTGCCAGCAGCCAAATTATAAACTATGGCTACACCTTC. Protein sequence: CASSQIINYGYTF.

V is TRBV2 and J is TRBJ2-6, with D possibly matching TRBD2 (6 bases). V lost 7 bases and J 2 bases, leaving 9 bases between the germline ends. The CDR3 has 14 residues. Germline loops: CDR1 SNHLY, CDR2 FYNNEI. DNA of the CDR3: TGTGCCAGCATAGGAGGGCCTGGGGCCAACGTCCTGACTTTC. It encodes CASIGGPGANVLTF.

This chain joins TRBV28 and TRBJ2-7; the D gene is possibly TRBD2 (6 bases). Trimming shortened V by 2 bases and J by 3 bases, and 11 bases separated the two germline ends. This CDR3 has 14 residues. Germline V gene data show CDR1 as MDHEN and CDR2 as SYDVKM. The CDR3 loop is CASSLIGGVYEQYV. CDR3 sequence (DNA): TGTGCCAGCAGTTTAATCGGGGGAGTCTACGAGCAGTACGTC.

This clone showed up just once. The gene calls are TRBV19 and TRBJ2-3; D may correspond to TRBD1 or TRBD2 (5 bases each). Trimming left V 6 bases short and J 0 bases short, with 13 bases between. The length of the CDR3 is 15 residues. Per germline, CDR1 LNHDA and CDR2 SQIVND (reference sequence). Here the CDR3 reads CASSPYRDSTDTQYF. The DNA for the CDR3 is TGTGCCAGTAGCCCGTACCGGGACAGCACAGATACGCAGTATTTT.

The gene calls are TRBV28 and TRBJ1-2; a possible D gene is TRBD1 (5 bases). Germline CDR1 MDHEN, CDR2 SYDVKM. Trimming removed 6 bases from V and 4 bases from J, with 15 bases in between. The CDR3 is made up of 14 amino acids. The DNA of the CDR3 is TGTGCCAGCAGGGGGAGGGGAGTAGGCTATGGCTACACCTTC. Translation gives CASRGRGVGYGYTF.

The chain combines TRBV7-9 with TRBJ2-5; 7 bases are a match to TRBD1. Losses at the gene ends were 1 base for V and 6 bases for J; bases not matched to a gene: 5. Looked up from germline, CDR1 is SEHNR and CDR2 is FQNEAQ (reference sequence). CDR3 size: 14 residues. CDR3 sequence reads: CASSLGQGEQTQYF. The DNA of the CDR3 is TGTGCCAGCAGCTTAGGGCAGGGGGAACAGACCCAGTACTTC.

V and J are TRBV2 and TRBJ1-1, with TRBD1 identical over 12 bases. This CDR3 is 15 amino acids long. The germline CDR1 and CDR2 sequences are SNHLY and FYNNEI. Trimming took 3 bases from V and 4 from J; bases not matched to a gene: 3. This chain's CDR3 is CASSDGTGGLTEAFF. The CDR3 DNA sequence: TGTGCCAGCAGTGATGGGACAGGGGGCCTCACTGAAGCTTTCTTT.

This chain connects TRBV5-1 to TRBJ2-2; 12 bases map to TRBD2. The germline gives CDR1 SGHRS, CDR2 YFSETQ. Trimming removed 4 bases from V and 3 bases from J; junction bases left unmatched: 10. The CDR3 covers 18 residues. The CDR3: CASSLLSLAGGYTGELFF. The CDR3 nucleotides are TGCGCCAGCAGCCTTCTCTCACTAGCGGGGGGATACACCGGGGAGCTGTTTTTT. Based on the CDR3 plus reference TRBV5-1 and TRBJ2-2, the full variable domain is KAGVTQTPRYLIKTRGQQVTLSCSPISGHRSVSWYQQTPGQGLQFLFEYFSETQRNKGNFPGRFSGRQFSNSRSEMNVSTLELGDSALYLCASSLLSLAGGYTGELFFGEGSRLTVL.

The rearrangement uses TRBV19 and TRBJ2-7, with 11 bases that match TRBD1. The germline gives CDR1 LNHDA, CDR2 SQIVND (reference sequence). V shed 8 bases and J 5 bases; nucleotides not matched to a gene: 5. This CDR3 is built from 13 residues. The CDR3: CASRDRGSHEQYF. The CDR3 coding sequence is TGTGCCAGTCGGGACAGGGGGTCCCACGAGCAGTACTTC. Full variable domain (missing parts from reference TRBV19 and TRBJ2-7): DGGITQSPKYLFRKEGQNVTLSCEQNLNHDAMYWYRQDPGQGLRLIYYSQIVNDFQKGDIAEGYSVSREKKESFPLTVTSAQKNPTAFYLCASRDRGSHEQYFGPGTRLTVT.

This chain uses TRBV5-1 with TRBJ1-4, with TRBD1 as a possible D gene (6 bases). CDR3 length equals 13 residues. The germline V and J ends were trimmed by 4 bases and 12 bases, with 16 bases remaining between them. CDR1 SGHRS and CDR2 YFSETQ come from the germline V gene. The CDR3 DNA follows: TGCGCCAGCAGCCCGAGGGGGGGACTCCAACTGTTTTTT. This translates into CASSPRGGLQLFF.

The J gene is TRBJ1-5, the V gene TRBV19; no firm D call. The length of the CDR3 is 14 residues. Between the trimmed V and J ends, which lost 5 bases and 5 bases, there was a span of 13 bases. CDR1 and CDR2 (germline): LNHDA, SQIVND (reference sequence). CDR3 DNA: TGTGCCAGTAGTTTGAGGGTCATATATCAGCCCCAGCATTTT. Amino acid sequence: CASSLRVIYQPQHF.

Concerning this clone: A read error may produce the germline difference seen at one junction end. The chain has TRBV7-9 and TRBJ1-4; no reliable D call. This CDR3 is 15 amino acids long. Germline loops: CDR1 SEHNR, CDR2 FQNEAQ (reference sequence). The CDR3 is CVSSLVGRESEKLFF. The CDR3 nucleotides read TGTGTCAGCAGCTTAGTTGGACGGGAGAGTGAAAAACTGTTTTTT.

This CDR3 reads CASSIPPLTGLNYGYTF. The DNA for the CDR3 is TGTGCCAGCAGTATCCCCCCACTCACTGGGCTTAACTATGGCTACACCTTC. The chain combines TRBV28 with TRBJ1-2; D not certain. The V and J ends lost 5 bases and 1 base respectively, with 20 bases between them. The CDR3 extends over 17 amino acids. Germline values: CDR1 MDHEN, CDR2 SYDVKM.

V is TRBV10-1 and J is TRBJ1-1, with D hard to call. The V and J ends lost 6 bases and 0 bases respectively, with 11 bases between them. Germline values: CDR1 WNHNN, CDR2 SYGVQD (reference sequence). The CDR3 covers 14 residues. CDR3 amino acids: CASSAGGMNTEAFF. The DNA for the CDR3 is TGCGCCAGCAGCGCGGGCGGCATGAACACTGAAGCTTTCTTT.

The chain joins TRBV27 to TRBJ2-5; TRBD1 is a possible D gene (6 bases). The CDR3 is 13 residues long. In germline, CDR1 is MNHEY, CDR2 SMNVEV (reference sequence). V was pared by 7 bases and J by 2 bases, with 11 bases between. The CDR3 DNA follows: TGTGCCAGCACAACAGGGCAGCAAGAGACCCAGTACTTC. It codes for CASTTGQQETQYF.